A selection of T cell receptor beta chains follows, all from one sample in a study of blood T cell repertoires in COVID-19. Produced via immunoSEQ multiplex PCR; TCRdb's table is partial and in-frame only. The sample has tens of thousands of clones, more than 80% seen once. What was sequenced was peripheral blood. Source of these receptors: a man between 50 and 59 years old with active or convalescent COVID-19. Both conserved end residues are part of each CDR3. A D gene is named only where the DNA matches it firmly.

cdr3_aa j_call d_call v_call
CASSAQGPTAPSNQPQHF TRBJ1-5 TRBD1 TRBV2
CASSQDRASGGINTQYF TRBJ2-3 TRBD2 TRBV3-1/TRBV3-2
CASSPRTGSSYEQYF TRBJ2-7 TRBD1 TRBV5-1
CASSKDRTYGYTF TRBJ1-2 . TRBV6-5
CASSSDGGREGTQYF TRBJ2-7 TRBD2 TRBV5-4
CASSLSGGLDTQYF TRBJ2-3 TRBD2 TRBV7-9
CASSLRTGVNTEAFF TRBJ1-1 TRBD1 TRBV7-2
CASRRVWLAGGPLKETQYF TRBJ2-5 TRBD2 TRBV5-1
CASSQDRGNTIYF TRBJ1-3 . TRBV4-2
CASSPGQIGANEKLFF TRBJ1-4 TRBD1 TRBV3-1/TRBV3-2
CASSLAGAGRETQYF TRBJ2-5 . TRBV5-4
CASSLTPDRSSGNTIYF TRBJ1-3 TRBD1 TRBV5-1
CASSRPGTPSSYEQYF TRBJ2-7 . TRBV5-1
CASSIARVGEGGVYEQYF TRBJ2-7 TRBD1 TRBV19
CSASPSGDNNEQFF TRBJ2-1 TRBD2 TRBV20-1
CASSPPYSGFYNEQFF TRBJ2-1 TRBD2 TRBV28
CAISESLGGDEKLFF TRBJ1-4 . TRBV10-3
CASSGTRYYEQYF TRBJ2-7 TRBD2 TRBV6-5
CASRRTSGSSYNEQFF TRBJ2-1 TRBD2 TRBV28
CASSTTGSSYNSPLHF TRBJ1-6 . TRBV19
CATSDPGTSGRSEQFF TRBJ2-1 TRBD2 TRBV24-1
CASMRPGANTGELFF TRBJ2-2 . TRBV27
CASSEGTGYGYTF TRBJ1-2 TRBD1 TRBV2
CASSEGRTGADTQYF TRBJ2-3 TRBD1 TRBV6-1
CASSQDLAGATDNEQFF TRBJ2-1 TRBD2 TRBV4-1
CASSPTGLNTEAFF TRBJ1-1 . TRBV18
CASSQARGRFDEQYF TRBJ2-7 TRBD1 TRBV3-1/TRBV3-2
CAWSGGQGLSYEQYF TRBJ2-7 . TRBV30
CASNPRGLQTDTQYF TRBJ2-3 TRBD1 TRBV6-2/TRBV6-3